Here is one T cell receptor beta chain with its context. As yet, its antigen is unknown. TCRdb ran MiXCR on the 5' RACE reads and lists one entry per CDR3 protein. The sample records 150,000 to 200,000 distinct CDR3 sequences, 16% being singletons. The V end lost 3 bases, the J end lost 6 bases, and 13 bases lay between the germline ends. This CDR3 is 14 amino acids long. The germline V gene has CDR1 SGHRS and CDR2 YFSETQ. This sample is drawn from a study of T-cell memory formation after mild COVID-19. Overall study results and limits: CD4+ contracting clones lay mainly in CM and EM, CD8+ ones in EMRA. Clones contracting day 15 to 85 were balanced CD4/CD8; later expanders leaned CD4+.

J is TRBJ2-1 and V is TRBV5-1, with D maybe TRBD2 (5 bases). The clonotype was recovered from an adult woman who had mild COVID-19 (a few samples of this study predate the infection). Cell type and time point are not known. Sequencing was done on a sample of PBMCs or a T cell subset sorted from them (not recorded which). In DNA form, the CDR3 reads TGCGCCAGCAGCTCCTACCGGACTCTCAATGAGCAGTTCTTC. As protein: CASSSYRTLNEQFF.